Shown below are 6 T cell receptor beta chains from a single sample sequenced in a study of vaccination and CD4 T cells after COVID-19. Time point in this sample: late sampling 161 to 241 days after vaccination in a few convalescent patients. The treatment was: roughly 11-day PBMC culture with coronavirus spike peptide pools or control peptides (ViraFEST assay). Sequencing of cultured CD4+ T cell DNA used the Oncomine TCR Beta short-read assay. MiXCR was run by TCRdb on the PCR reads, yielding one entry per CDR3 protein. The sample records about 16,000 distinct CDR3 sequences, under 55% being singletons. Their recognized antigens are unknown. The source was CD4+ T cells from blood, cultured in vitro, collected about 7 months after SARS-CoV-2 vaccination. The receptor set was obtained from a human donor who had recovered from COVID-19.

This clonotype was found a few times. V is TRBV7-6 and J is TRBJ2-5; D is undetermined. The germline V gene has CDR1 SGHVS and CDR2 FNYEAQ. Trimming removed 6 bases at V and 2 bases at J, with 13 bases between. The CDR3 length is 14 residues. DNA of the CDR3: TGTGCCAGCAGTCACCCGTTCAAACAAGAGACCCAGTACTTC. This encodes CASSHPFKQETQYF.

This clonotype was detected only a few times. The V gene is TRBV20-1, the J gene TRBJ2-7, with 7 bases identical to TRBD2. V was pared by 6 bases and J by 2 bases, with 10 bases of the junction left unmatched. There are 14 residues in the CDR3. Germline V CDR1 and CDR2: DFQATT, SNEGSKA (reference sequence). The CDR3 DNA sequence: TGCAGTGCCGCAGGGACTATGGGGACCTACGAGCAGTACTTC. Translated: CSAAGTMGTYEQYF.

The chain employs TRBV28 and TRBJ1-2, with no clear D. CDR1 and CDR2 from the germline V gene are MDHEN and SYDVKM. The length of the CDR3 is 12 residues. The V end lost 7 bases, the J end lost 5 bases, and 11 bases lay between the germline ends. The chain's CDR3 is CASTTGEYGYTF. CDR3 in DNA: TGTGCCAGCACCACCGGGGAGTATGGCTACACCTTC.

For the CDR3, the DNA is TGTGCCAGCAGCTACGATCAAGGGAAACAAGAAGCTTTCTTT. Translation gives CASSYDQGKQEAFF. The V call is TRBV7-6, the J call TRBJ1-1, with D hard to call. The CDR3 has 14 amino acids. Germline V gene data show CDR1 as SGHVS and CDR2 as FNYEAQ. Trimming left V 4 bases short and J 8 bases short, with 17 bases between.

The J gene is TRBJ2-1, the V gene TRBV7-9, with a weak D call TRBD2 (5 bases). V lost 8 bases and J 12 bases, leaving 14 bases between the germline ends. CDR1 SEHNR and CDR2 FQNEAQ come from the germline V gene (reference sequence). The CDR3 has 11 amino acids. CDR3: CASDLAEAQFF. In nucleotides, the CDR3 is TGTGCCAGCGACCTAGCTGAGGCGCAGTTCTTC.

This clonotype was detected only a few times. The chain uses TRBV20-1 and TRBJ2-5, with TRBD2 matching 8 bases. CDR3 length equals 13 residues. Looked up from germline, CDR1 is DFQATT and CDR2 is SNEGSKA (reference sequence). With 3 bases clipped from V and 5 bases from J, the junction kept 5 bases outside the gene matches. The CDR3 DNA reads TGCAGTGCTAGCGGGGGGGCCGGGGAGACCCAGTACTTC. The encoded protein is CSASGGAGETQYF.